The 4 T cell receptor beta chains listed next were all sequenced from one sample in a study of T cells of healthy individuals (dated 2018 in TCRdb). Library preparation was by 5' RACE. Sequenced on an Illumina MiSeq. TCRdb itself trimmed the public reads at Q25 with fastp, ran MiXCR and retained productive beta chains. A single entry per CDR3 protein holds the most common genes and DNA from its merged rows. This sample lists around 63,000 distinct CDR3 sequences; roughly 15% were detected once. Approximately 4.8% of the sample is taken by the ten largest. The receptors originated from a human donor in good health.

This clonotype was seen at least ten times. The rearrangement joins TRBV18 to TRBJ1-4; a weak D match, TRBD1 (6 bases). Germline lookup yields CDR1 KGHSH and CDR2 LQKENI. V lost 2 bases and J 5 bases, leaving 6 bases between the germline ends. CDR3 length equals 13 residues. The CDR3 DNA reads as TGTGCCAGCTCACCAAGGGGGAATGAAAAACTGTTTTTT. It translates to CASSPRGNEKLFF.

CDR3 sequence: CSVYKSPSVRRTDTQYF. The CDR3, as DNA: TGCAGCGTTTACAAATCACCCAGCGTTCGGCGCACAGATACGCAGTATTTT. The chain has TRBV29-1 and TRBJ2-3; D remains unclear. Germline CDR1 and CDR2: SQVTM and ANQGSEA. This CDR3 comprises 17 residues. V was trimmed by 5 bases and J by 1 base, leaving 22 bases between them.

This clonotype was picked up many times. The genes are TRBV3-1 and TRBJ2-5; 8 bases are shared with TRBD2. CDR1 is LGHDT, CDR2 YNNKEL, per germline (reference sequence). V shed 7 bases and J 1 base; nucleotides not matched to a gene: 11. The CDR3 runs 16 residues. CDR3 DNA sequence: TGTGCCAGCAAAGAGGTCGGGGGGGATATCCAAGAGACCCAGTACTTC. The encoded protein is CASKEVGGDIQETQYF.

This clonotype was seen ten or more times. The chain couples TRBV6-4 to TRBJ2-3; TRBD1 or TRBD2 may be the D gene (5 bases each). This CDR3 is 15 amino acids long. Germline CDR1 reads MRHNA; CDR2 reads SNTAGT. The ends were cut back, 2 bases at V and 4 bases at J, with 13 bases in the middle. The CDR3 reads CASSDRGEGADTQYF. In DNA, the CDR3 is TGTGCCAGCAGTGACAGGGGTGAGGGCGCAGATACGCAGTATTTT.